The 23 T cell receptor beta chains presented below share a single source sample, sequenced in a study of blood T cell repertoires in COVID-19. Some clones are missing from TCRdb's copy, which holds only in-frame ones; the method was immunoSEQ multiplex PCR. The table lists 300,000 to 400,000 clones, roughly 90% of them singletons. The specimen was PBMCs or T cells enriched from blood (not recorded which). The receptors here all came from a woman aged 25-40 years with acute COVID-19.

The chain uses TRBV6-2 or TRBV6-3 and TRBJ1-1, with D perhaps TRBD1 (6 bases). Germline V CDR1 and CDR2: MNHEY, SVGEGT. This CDR3 region has 14 residues. Trimming pared 6 bases from V and 3 bases from J, leaving 14 bases between. For the CDR3, the DNA is TGTGCCAGCAGCCGGACAGAAAGTTACACTGAAGCTTTCTTT. It yields the protein CASSRTESYTEAFF.

This chain joins TRBV28 and TRBJ1-2; 9 positions agree with TRBD1. This CDR3 has 15 residues. Germline CDR1 is MDHEN and CDR2 is SYDVKM. Germline trimming cut 2 bases from V and 4 bases from J; bases unmatched to any gene: 5. The DNA for the CDR3 is TGTGCCAGCAGTTTAGCGGGGACAGGGAGCTATGGCTACACCTTC. Translation gives CASSLAGTGSYGYTF.

The chain is built from TRBV12-5 and TRBJ1-2, with 8 bases fitting TRBD1. The germline V gene encodes CDR1 LGHNT and CDR2 FRNRAP. The CDR3 is made up of 17 amino acids. Trimming cost V 3 bases and J 5 bases; bases outside gene matches: 14. The CDR3 is CASGFIQGTGSLYGYTF. The CDR3 coding sequence is TGTGCTAGTGGTTTTATTCAAGGGACAGGATCATTATATGGCTACACCTTC. The full variable domain, rest sourced from reference TRBV12-5 and TRBJ1-2, is DARVTQTPRHKVTEMGQEVTMRCQPILGHNTVFWYRQTMMQGLELLAYFRNRAPLDDSGMPKDRFSAEMPDATLATLKIQPSEPRDSAVYFCASGFIQGTGSLYGYTFGSGTRLTVV.

This chain links TRBV5-6 with TRBJ1-2; 8 bases align to TRBD1. Looked up from germline, CDR1 is SGHDT and CDR2 is YYEEEE. This CDR3 spans 14 amino acids. With V trimmed by 2 bases and J by 7 bases, 7 bases remained unmatched. The CDR3 loop reads CASSFRGLSGGYTF. The CDR3 DNA follows: TGTGCCAGCAGCTTCAGGGGGCTTAGTGGTGGCTACACCTTC.

J is TRBJ1-1 and V is TRBV5-1, with 8 bases aligning to TRBD1. J was trimmed by 8 bases and V by 0 bases; bases with no gene match: 3. This CDR3 has 13 amino acids. Germline assignment: CDR1 SGHRS and CDR2 YFSETQ. DNA of the CDR3: TGCGCCAGCAGCTTGGAGAGGGACAGGGAAGCTTTCTTT. This codes for CASSLERDREAFF.

V usage is TRBV19 and J usage is TRBJ2-2; no clear D. CDR3 size: 16 residues. The V gene's germline CDR1 is LNHDA and CDR2 SQIVND (reference sequence). V was clipped by 1 base and J by 4 bases, with 13 bases between them. CDR3 loop: CASSIVAGPSTGELFF. The CDR3 DNA reads TGTGCCAGTAGTATAGTGGCAGGCCCCAGCACCGGGGAGCTGTTTTTT.

CDR3 DNA: TGTGCCAGCAGCTTAGTGGAGGGCGGGGAGGCTTTCTTT. It specifies CASSLVEGGEAFF. The chain combines TRBV7-9 with TRBJ1-1; D call uncertain. The CDR3 sequence is 13 residues long. The germline V and J ends were trimmed by 1 base and 11 bases, with 14 bases remaining between them. Germline values: CDR1 SEHNR, CDR2 FQNEAQ (reference sequence).

The chain carries TRBV6-5 and TRBJ2-2; the D gene is possibly TRBD2 (6 bases). Germline V CDR1 and CDR2: MNHEY, SVGAGI. V lost 7 bases, J lost 5 bases, and 14 bases lay in between. This CDR3 comprises 14 residues. CDR3 residues: CASTRGWGTGELFF. CDR3 coding DNA: TGTGCCAGCACCCGGGGGTGGGGAACCGGGGAGCTGTTTTTT.

The chain is built from TRBV7-9 and TRBJ2-2; D is unresolved. Trimming shortened V by 7 bases and J by 7 bases, and 13 bases separated the two germline ends. Germline V gene lookup returns CDR1 SEHNR and CDR2 FQNEAQ (reference sequence). The CDR3 is 13 residues long. DNA for the CDR3: TGTGCCAGCATCCCGAGAGATGGCGGGGAGCTGTTTTTT. Its protein product is CASIPRDGGELFF.

The gene calls are TRBV7-2 and TRBJ1-2; 7 nucleotides line up with TRBD1. V dropped 4 bases and J dropped 13; count of bases not matched to a gene: 15. This CDR3 comprises 14 residues. Germline assignment: CDR1 SGHTA and CDR2 FQGNSA. The CDR3, as DNA: TGTGCCAGCAGCTCGTCCGGGACAGCTGTTCCGAGCACCTTC. Translating gives CASSSSGTAVPSTF.

The rearrangement joins TRBV6-5 to TRBJ1-1; 7 bases are a match to TRBD1. The CDR3 consists of 13 residues. In germline, CDR1 is MNHEY, CDR2 SVGAGI. The V segment lost 6 bases and the J segment 4 bases; nucleotides outside the gene matches: 5. The CDR3 spells CASSRQGGTEAFF. The DNA for the CDR3 is TGTGCCAGCAGCCGACAGGGCGGCACTGAAGCTTTCTTT.

This chain links TRBV7-2 with TRBJ2-3, with 9 bases fitting TRBD2. The CDR3 extends over 18 amino acids. Germline CDR1 SGHTA, CDR2 FQGNSA. V lost 3 bases and J lost 2; bases outside the gene matches: 12. CDR3 DNA: TGTGCCAGCAGCTTTGTCTCTCTGGCGGGGGGGCCCACAGATACGCAGTATTTT. Residues: CASSFVSLAGGPTDTQYF.

This clone has only one observation. The J gene is TRBJ1-1, the V gene TRBV27, with D possibly TRBD1 on 6 matching bases. Per the germline V gene, CDR1 is MNHEY and CDR2 is SMNVEV (reference sequence). V shed 7 bases and J shed 1 base, with 10 bases lying between them. The CDR3 has 13 amino acids. The CDR3 loop reads CASIGGGNTEAFF. Written as DNA, the CDR3 is TGTGCCAGCATAGGGGGGGGGAACACTGAAGCTTTCTTT.

This clone was seen a few times. This chain connects TRBV6-1 to TRBJ2-1; TRBD2 matches at 14 bases. The J segment lost 5 bases and the V segment lost 1 base, leaving 1 base of the junction unmatched. The CDR3 spans 16 residues. Per germline, CDR1 MNHNS and CDR2 SASEGT. The CDR3 protein is CASSEGLAGGNNEQFF. DNA for the CDR3: TGTGCCAGCAGTGAAGGACTAGCGGGGGGGAACAATGAGCAGTTCTTC.

The chain links TRBV7-2 to TRBJ2-7; D possibly corresponds to TRBD2 (6 bases). This CDR3 has 15 residues. The V gene lost 0 bases and the J gene lost 0 bases, with 9 bases spanning the gap. CDR1 and CDR2 (germline): SGHTA, FQGNSA. The CDR3 spells CASSLATGLSYEQYF. As DNA, the CDR3 is TGTGCCAGCAGCTTAGCGACGGGACTCTCCTACGAGCAGTACTTC.

The V and J genes are TRBV7-8 and TRBJ1-1, with D unclear. This CDR3 spans 14 amino acids. Germline V gene lookup returns CDR1 SGHVS and CDR2 FQNEAQ. Trimming pared 6 bases from V and 1 base from J, leaving 12 bases between. The CDR3 reads CASRLAGWNTEAFF. CDR3 nucleotide sequence: TGTGCCAGCAGACTAGCGGGGTGGAACACTGAAGCTTTCTTT.

This rearrangement joins TRBV5-4 to TRBJ1-2, with 10 positions matching TRBD1. The ends lost 4 bases at V and 4 bases at J; junction bases unmatched: 7. The CDR3 contains 15 residues. Germline CDR1 reads SGHNT; CDR2 reads YYREEE (reference sequence). CDR3 in DNA: TGTGCCAGCAGCCTGGGGACAGGGGCTTTCTATGGCTACACCTTC. It codes for CASSLGTGAFYGYTF.

About this clone: At one of its ends the junction is not consistent with the germline gene, which may arise from a read error. The chain combines TRBV28 with TRBJ2-7, with D maybe TRBD2 (5 bases). The CDR3 spans 11 residues. Germline V CDR1 and CDR2: MDHEN, SYDVKM. CDR3 residues: CASSLTGERYF. The CDR3 DNA is TGTGCCAGCAGTTTAACCGGGGAGCGGTACTTC. The full variable domain, completed using reference TRBV28 and TRBJ2-7, is DVKVTQSSRYLVKRTGEKVFLECVQDMDHENMFWYRQDPGLGLRLIYFSYDVKMKEKGDIPEGYSVSREKKERFSLILESASTNQTSMYLCASSLTGERYFGPGTRLTVT.

This chain links TRBV2 with TRBJ1-2; D unresolved. CDR3 length: 15 amino acids. Between the trimmed V and J ends, which lost 1 base and 6 bases, there was a span of 15 bases. CDR1 and CDR2 from the germline V gene are SNHLY and FYNNEI. CDR3 nucleotide sequence: TGTGCCAGCAGTGAAGATACTCCCACGCTCCATGGCTACACCTTC. Translation: CASSEDTPTLHGYTF.

This CDR3 is CASSATIGEQFF. The DNA for the CDR3 is TGTGCCAGCAGCGCCACTATCGGTGAGCAGTTCTTC. V gene TRBV2 combines with J gene TRBJ2-1; D call uncertain. Trimming left V 6 bases short and J 9 bases short, with 12 bases between. Germline CDR1 and CDR2: SNHLY and FYNNEI. CDR3 size: 12 residues.

The chain combines TRBV3-1 (or the pseudogene TRBV3-2) with TRBJ2-7; D possibly corresponds to TRBD2 (6 bases). Germline CDR1 LGHDT, CDR2 YNNKEL (reference sequence). There are 15 residues in the CDR3. The V end was cut by 1 base, the J end by 3 bases, with 13 bases between. The chain's CDR3 is CASSQVGGAFYEQYF. The DNA of the CDR3 is TGTGCCAGCAGCCAAGTGGGGGGAGCATTCTACGAGCAGTACTTC.

V is TRBV15 and J is TRBJ1-6; D call uncertain. Trimming took off 4 bases at V and 7 bases at J, with 14 bases between the two ends. Germline V gene data show CDR1 as LNHNV and CDR2 as YYDKDF (reference sequence). The CDR3 is 15 residues long. DNA of the CDR3: TGTGCCACCAGCACCGAGGTTCGTCCGAATTCACCCCTCCACTTT. It codes for CATSTEVRPNSPLHF. Using reference TRBV15 and TRBJ1-6 for the parts outside the CDR3, the full variable domain is DAMVIQNPRYQVTQFGKPVTLSCSQTLNHNVMYWYQQKSSQAPKLLFHYYDKDFNNEADTPDNFQSRRPNTSFCFLDIRSPGLGDTAMYLCATSTEVRPNSPLHFGNGTRLTVT.

This rearrangement joins TRBV10-3 to TRBJ1-4; D possibly corresponds to TRBD1 (5 bases). The CDR3 sequence is 15 residues long. V lost 0 bases to trimming and J lost 3 bases, with 8 bases between them. Germline lookup yields CDR1 ENHRY and CDR2 SYGVKD. Here the CDR3 reads CAISESGVANEKLFF. The CDR3 DNA reads TGTGCCATCAGTGAGTCAGGGGTGGCTAATGAAAAACTGTTTTTT.